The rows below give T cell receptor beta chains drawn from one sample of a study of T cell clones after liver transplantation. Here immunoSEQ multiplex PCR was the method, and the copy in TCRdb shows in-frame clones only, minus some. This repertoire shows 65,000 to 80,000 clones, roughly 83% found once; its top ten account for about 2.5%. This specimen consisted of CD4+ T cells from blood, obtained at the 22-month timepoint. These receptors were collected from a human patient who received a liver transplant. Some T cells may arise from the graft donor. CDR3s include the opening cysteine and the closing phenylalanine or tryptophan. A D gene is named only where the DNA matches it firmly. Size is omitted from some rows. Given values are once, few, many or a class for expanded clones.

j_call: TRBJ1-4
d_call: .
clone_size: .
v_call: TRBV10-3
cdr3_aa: CASHRETNEKLFF
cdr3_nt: TGTGCCAGCCACAGGGAAACTAATGAAAAACTGTTTTTT

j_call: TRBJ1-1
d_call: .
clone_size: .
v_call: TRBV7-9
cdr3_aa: CASSSTTQGNTEAFF
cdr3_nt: TGTGCCAGCAGCTCCACGACCCAGGGGAACACTGAAGCTTTCTTT

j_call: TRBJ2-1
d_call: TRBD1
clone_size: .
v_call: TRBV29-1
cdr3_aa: CSVGQGYNEQFF
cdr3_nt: TGCAGCGTTGGACAGGGATACAATGAGCAGTTCTTC

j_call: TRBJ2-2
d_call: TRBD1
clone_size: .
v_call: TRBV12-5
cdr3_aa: CASGSIPGTGSAGELFF
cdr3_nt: TGTGCTAGTGGTTCTATCCCCGGGACAGGGAGCGCCGGGGAGCTGTTTTTT

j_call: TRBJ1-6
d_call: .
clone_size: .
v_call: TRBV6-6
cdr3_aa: CASSFSGEDSPLHF
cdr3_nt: TGTGCCAGCAGTTTCTCAGGGGAGGATTCACCCCTCCACTTT

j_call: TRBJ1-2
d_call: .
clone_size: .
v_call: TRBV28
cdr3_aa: CASSYGGPAYGYTF
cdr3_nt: TGTGCCAGCAGTTATGGGGGGCCAGCCTATGGCTACACCTTC

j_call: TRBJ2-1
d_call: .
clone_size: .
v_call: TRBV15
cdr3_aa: CATSRPPSANYNEQFF
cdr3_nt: TGTGCCACCAGCAGACCACCTAGCGCCAACTACAATGAGCAGTTCTTC

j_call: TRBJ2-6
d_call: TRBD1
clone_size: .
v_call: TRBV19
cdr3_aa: CASSMLPRDRLSGANVLTF
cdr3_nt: TGTGCCAGTAGTATGCTCCCCCGGGACAGGCTCTCTGGGGCCAACGTCCTGACTTTC

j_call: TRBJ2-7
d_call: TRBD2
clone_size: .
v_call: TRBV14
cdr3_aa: CASSQPGLVGEQYF
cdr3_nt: TGTGCCAGCAGCCAGCCGGGACTAGTCGGCGAGCAGTACTTC

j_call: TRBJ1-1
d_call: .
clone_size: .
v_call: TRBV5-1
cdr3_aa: CASSGRDVTEAFF
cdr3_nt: TGCGCCAGCTCGGGCAGGGACGTCACTGAAGCTTTCTTT

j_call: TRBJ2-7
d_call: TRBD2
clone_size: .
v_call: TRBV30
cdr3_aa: CAWSRGLAGVYEQYF
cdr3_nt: TGTGCCTGGAGCCGGGGCCTAGCGGGAGTTTACGAGCAGTACTTC

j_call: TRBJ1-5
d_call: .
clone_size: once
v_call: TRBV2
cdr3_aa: CASSPRTHGNQPQHF
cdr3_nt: TGTGCCAGCAGCCCTAGGACCCACGGCAATCAGCCCCAGCATTTT

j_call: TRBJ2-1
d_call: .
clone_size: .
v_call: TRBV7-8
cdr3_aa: CASSIRALHNEQFF
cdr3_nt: TGTGCCAGCAGCATCAGAGCTCTGCACAATGAGCAGTTCTTC

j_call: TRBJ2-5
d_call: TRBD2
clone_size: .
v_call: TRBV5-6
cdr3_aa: CASSETSGGAETQYF
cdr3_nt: TGTGCCAGCAGCGAGACTAGCGGGGGGGCGGAGACCCAGTACTTC

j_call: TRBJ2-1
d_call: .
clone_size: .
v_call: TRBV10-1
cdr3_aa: CAIGSYNEQFF
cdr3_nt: TGCGCCATCGGGTCCTACAATGAGCAGTTCTTC

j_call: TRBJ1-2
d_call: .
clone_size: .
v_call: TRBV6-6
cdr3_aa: CASRESGTWNYGYTF
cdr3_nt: TGTGCCAGCAGAGAATCCGGGACATGGAACTATGGCTACACCTTC

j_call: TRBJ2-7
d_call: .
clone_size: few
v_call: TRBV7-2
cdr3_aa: CASSSYSRPYEQYF
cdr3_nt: TGTGCCAGCAGCTCCTATAGTCGCCCCTACGAGCAGTACTTC

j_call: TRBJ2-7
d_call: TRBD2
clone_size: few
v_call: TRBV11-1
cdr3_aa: CASSSLLAFNEQYF
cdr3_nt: TGTGCCAGCAGCTCACTACTAGCGTTTAACGAGCAGTACTTC

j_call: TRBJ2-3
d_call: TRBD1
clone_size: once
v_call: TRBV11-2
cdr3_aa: CASSPGTGGTDTQYF
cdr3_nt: TGTGCCAGCAGCCCCGGGACAGGGGGGACAGATACGCAGTATTTT

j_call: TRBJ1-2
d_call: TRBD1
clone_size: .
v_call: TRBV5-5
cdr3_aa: CASNLPTDPGGHGYTF
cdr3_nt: TGTGCCAGCAACCTACCGACCGATCCAGGGGGCCATGGCTACACCTTC

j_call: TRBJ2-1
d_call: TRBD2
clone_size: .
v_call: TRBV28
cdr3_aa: CASSFPSSRAPGLATYNEQFF
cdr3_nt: TGTGCCAGCAGTTTCCCTTCGAGTCGAGCTCCGGGACTAGCGACCTACAATGAGCAGTTCTTC

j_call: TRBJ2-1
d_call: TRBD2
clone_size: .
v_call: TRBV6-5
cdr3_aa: CASSVAGAIGEQFF
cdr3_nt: TGTGCCAGCAGCGTAGCGGGAGCGATAGGTGAGCAGTTCTTC

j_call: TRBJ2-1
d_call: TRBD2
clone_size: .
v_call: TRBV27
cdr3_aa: CASSPASGSREQFF
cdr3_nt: TGTGCCAGCAGCCCGGCTAGCGGGAGTCGCGAGCAGTTCTTC

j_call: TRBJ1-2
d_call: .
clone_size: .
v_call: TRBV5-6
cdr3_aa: CASSLAVVAGYTF
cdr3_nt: TGTGCCAGCAGCTTGGCCGTTGTGGCGGGCTACACCTTC

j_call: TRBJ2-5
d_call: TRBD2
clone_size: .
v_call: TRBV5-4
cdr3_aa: CASSPLGSGAETQYF
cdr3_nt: TGTGCCAGCAGTCCCCTAGGTAGCGGGGCGGAGACCCAGTACTTC

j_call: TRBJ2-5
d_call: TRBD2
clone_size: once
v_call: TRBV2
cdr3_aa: CASNLLAGAQETQYF
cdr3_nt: TGTGCCAGCAACCTTCTAGCGGGGGCCCAAGAGACCCAGTACTTC

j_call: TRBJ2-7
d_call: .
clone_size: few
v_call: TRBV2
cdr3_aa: CASRDILRGQYF
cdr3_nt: TGTGCCAGCAGGGATATTCTACGAGGGCAGTACTTC

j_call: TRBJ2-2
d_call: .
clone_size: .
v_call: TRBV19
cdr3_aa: CASSIEKGPTGELFF
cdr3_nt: TGTGCCAGTAGTATAGAAAAGGGACCGACCGGGGAGCTGTTTTTT

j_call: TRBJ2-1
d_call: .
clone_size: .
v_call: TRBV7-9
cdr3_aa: CASSPSINEQFF
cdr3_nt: TGTGCCAGCAGCCCGTCAATCAATGAGCAGTTCTTC

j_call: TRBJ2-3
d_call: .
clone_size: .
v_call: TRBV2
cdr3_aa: CASRVGGTQYF
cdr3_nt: TGTGCCAGCAGGGTGGGGGGTACGCAGTATTTT

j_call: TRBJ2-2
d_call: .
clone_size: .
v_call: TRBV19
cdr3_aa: CASSMEGFGGELFF
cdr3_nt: TGTGCCAGTAGTATGGAGGGCTTCGGCGGGGAGCTGTTTTTT

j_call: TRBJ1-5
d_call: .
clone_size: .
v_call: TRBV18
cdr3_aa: CASSYGAANQPQHF
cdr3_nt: TGTGCCAGCTCCTACGGGGCAGCCAATCAGCCCCAGCATTTT

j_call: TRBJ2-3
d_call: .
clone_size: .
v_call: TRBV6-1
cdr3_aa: CASREGASGTDTQYF
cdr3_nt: TGTGCCAGCAGGGAAGGGGCTAGCGGCACAGATACGCAGTATTTT

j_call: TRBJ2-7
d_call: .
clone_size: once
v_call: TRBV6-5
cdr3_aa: CASSHRGAPSEQYF
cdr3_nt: TGTGCCAGCAGCCATCGGGGGGCCCCCTCCGAGCAGTACTTC

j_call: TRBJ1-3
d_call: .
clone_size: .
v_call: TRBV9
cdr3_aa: CASSPPQGTGNTIYF
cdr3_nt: TGTGCCAGCAGTCCTCCTCAAGGGACTGGAAACACCATATATTTT

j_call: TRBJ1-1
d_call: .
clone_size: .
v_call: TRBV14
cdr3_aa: CASSQGFRGGRLTEAFF
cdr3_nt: TGTGCCAGCAGCCAAGGCTTCCGGGGCGGTAGGCTCACTGAAGCTTTCTTT

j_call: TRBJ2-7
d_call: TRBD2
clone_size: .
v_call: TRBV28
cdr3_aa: CASVSGSWLYEQYF
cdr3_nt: TGTGCCAGCGTCAGCGGGAGTTGGCTCTACGAGCAGTACTTC

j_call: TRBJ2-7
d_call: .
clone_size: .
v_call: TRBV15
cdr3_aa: CATSRGEAYEQYF
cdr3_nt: TGTGCCACCAGCAGAGGTGAGGCCTACGAGCAGTACTTC

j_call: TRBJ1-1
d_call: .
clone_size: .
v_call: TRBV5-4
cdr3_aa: CASYPGTMNTEAFF
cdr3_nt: TGTGCCAGTTATCCCGGAACCATGAACACTGAAGCTTTCTTT

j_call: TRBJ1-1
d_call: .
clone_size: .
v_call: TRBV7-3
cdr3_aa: CASSLTGLENTEAFF
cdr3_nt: TGTGCCAGCAGTTTGACAGGCCTGGAGAACACTGAAGCTTTCTTT

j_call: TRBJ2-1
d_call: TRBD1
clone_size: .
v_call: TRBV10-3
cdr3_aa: CAISSGTGDNEQFF
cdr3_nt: TGTGCCATCAGTTCCGGGACAGGGGACAATGAGCAGTTCTTC

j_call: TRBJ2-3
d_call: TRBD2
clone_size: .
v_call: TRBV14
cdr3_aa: CASSPPTRLAGADTQYF
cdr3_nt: TGTGCCAGCAGCCCTCCAACCAGACTAGCGGGAGCTGATACGCAGTATTTT

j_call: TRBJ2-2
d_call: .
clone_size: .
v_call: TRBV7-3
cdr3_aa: CASSGRVNTGELFF
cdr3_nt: TGTGCCAGCAGCGGCAGGGTTAACACCGGGGAGCTGTTTTTT